This T cell receptor beta chain was obtained from a study of breast tumors, draining lymph nodes, adjacent tissues. General study results and limits: Compared with basal-like, luminal-like tumors shared significantly more repertoire with nontumor tissue. The lymph node origin of tumor T cells was framed as consistent with a hypothesis, not demonstrated. Tumor repertoires ranked between lymph nodes and nontumor tissue in diversity, with V and J gene preferences.

A single count supports this clonotype. Its antigen remains unknown. A single base separates this from a much larger clone, so it may be a read error. TCRdb re-called the multiplex PCR reads through MiXCR, storing one row per CDR3 protein. The sample yields tens of thousands of distinct CDR3 sequences, approximately 19% seen once. Samples came from axillary lymph nodes draining the breast cancer. Looked up from germline, CDR1 is SGHRS and CDR2 is YFSETQ. The CDR3 covers 17 residues. J is TRBJ1-5 and V is TRBV5-1, with 10 bases that match TRBD1. Source material: axillary lymph node tissue. The source of this sequence is a female donor with breast cancer. Some clones in this sample may be carry-over from other donors' samples. This CDR3 is CASSLRQGAFSNRPQHF. Here the CDR3 DNA reads TGCGCCAGCAGCTTAAGACAGGGGGCTTTTAGCAATCGGCCCCAGCATTTT. Full variable domain (outside the CDR3, taken from reference TRBV5-1 and TRBJ1-5): KAGVTQTPRYLIKTRGQQVTLSCSPISGHRSVSWYQQTPGQGLQFLFEYFSETQRNKGNFPGRFSGRQFSNSRSEMNVSTLELGDSALYLCASSLRQGAFSNRPQHFGDGTRLSIL.